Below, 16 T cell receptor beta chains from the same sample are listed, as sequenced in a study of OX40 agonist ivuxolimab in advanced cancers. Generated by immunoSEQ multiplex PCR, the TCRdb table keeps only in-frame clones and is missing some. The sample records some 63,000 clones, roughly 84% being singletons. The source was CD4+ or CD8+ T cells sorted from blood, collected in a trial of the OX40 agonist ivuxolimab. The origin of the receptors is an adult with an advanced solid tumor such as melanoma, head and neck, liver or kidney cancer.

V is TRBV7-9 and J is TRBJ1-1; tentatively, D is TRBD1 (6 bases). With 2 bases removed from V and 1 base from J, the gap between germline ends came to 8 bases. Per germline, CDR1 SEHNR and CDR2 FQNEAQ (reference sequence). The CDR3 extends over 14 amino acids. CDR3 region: CASSLMGQNTEAFF. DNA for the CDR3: TGTGCCAGCAGCTTAATGGGACAGAACACTGAAGCTTTCTTT.

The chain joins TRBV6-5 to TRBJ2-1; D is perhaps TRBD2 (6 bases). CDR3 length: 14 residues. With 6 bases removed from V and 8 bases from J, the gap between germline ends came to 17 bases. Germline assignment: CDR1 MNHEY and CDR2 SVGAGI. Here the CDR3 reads CASSRSLASDEQFF. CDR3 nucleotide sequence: TGTGCCAGCAGCCGCTCCCTAGCGTCGGATGAGCAGTTCTTC.

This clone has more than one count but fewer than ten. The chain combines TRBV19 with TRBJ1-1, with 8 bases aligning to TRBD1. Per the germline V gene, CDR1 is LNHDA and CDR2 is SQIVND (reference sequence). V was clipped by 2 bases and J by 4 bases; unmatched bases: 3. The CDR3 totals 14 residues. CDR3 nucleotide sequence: TGTGCCAGTAGTATACAGGGGGCGGGCACTGAAGCTTTCTTT. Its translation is CASSIQGAGTEAFF. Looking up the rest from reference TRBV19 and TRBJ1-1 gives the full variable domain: DGGITQSPKYLFRKEGQNVTLSCEQNLNHDAMYWYRQDPGQGLRLIYYSQIVNDFQKGDIAEGYSVSREKKESFPLTVTSAQKNPTAFYLCASSIQGAGTEAFFGQGTRLTVV.

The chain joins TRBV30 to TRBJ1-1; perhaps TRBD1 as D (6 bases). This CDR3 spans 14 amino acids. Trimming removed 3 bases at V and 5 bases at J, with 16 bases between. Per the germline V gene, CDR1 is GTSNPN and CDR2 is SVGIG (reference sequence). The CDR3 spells CAWRNRDGKTEAFF. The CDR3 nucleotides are TGTGCCTGGAGGAACAGGGACGGAAAAACTGAAGCTTTCTTT.

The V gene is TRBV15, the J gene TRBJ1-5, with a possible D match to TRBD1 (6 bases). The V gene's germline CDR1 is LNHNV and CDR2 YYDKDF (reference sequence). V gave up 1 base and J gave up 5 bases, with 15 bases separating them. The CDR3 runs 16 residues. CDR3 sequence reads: CATSRGYETGYQPQHF. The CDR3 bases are TGTGCCACCAGCAGAGGCTATGAGACAGGATATCAGCCCCAGCATTTT.

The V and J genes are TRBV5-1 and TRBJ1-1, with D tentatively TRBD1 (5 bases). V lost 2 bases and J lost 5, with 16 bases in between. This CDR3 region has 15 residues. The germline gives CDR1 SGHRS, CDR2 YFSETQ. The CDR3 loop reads CASSFSPGQGTEAFF. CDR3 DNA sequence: TGCGCCAGCAGCTTCTCTCCAGGACAAGGTACTGAAGCTTTCTTT.

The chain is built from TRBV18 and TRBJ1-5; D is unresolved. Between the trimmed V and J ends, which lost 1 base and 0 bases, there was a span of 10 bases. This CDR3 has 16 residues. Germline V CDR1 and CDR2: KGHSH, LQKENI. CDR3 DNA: TGTGCCAGCTCACCACAGGGATCATCTAGCAATCAGCCCCAGCATTTT. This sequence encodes CASSPQGSSSNQPQHF.

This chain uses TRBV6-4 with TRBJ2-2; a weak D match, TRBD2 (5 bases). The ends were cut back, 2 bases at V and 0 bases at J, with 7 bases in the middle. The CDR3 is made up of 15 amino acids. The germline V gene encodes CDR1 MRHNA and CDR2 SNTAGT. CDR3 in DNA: TGTGCCAGCAGTGACGAGGGATCGAACACCGGGGAGCTGTTTTTT. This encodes CASSDEGSNTGELFF.

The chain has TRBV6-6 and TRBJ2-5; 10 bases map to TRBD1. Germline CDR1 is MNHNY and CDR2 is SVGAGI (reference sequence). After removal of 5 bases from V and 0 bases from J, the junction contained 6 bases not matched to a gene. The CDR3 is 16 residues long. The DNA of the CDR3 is TGTGCCAGCAGTCCCCGGACAGGGGGTAACCAAGAGACCCAGTACTTC. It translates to CASSPRTGGNQETQYF.

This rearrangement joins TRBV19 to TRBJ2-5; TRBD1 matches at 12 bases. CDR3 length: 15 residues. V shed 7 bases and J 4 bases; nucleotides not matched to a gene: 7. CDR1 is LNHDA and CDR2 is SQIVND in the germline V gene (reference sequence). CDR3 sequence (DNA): TGTGCCAGTAAACGGGGACAGGGGGCAGGAGAGACCCAGTACTTC. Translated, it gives CASKRGQGAGETQYF.

In DNA, the CDR3 is TGTGCCAGCAGCTTAGGTCTGATCACAGACAATGAGCAGTTCTTC. It encodes CASSLGLITDNEQFF. The rearrangement joins TRBV7-6 to TRBJ2-1; D uncertain. The CDR3 sequence is 15 residues long. Deletions cut 1 base from V and 5 bases from J, with 12 bases between. Germline V CDR1 and CDR2: SGHVS, FNYEAQ.

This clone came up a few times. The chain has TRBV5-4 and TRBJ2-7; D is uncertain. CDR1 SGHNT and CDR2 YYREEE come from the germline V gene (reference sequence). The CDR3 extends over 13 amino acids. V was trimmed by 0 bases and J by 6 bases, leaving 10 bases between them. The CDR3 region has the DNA TGTGCCAGCAGCTTGGCTGGGCTATCCGAGCAGTACTTC. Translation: CASSLAGLSEQYF.

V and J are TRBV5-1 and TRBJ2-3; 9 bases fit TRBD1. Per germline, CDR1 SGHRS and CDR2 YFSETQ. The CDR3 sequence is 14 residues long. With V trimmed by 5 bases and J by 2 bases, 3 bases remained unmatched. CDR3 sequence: CASRDRGPTDTQYF. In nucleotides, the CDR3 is TGCGCCAGCAGGGACAGGGGCCCCACAGATACGCAGTATTTT.

The CDR3 sequence is CAIEAWAGTQYF. The CDR3 nucleotides are TGTGCCATCGAGGCGTGGGCGGGAACCCAGTACTTC. V gene TRBV6-1 combines with J gene TRBJ2-5, with D possibly being TRBD2 (6 bases). Trimming removed 10 bases at V and 8 bases at J, with 17 bases between. CDR3 length: 12 residues. The germline V gene has CDR1 MNHNS and CDR2 SASEGT.

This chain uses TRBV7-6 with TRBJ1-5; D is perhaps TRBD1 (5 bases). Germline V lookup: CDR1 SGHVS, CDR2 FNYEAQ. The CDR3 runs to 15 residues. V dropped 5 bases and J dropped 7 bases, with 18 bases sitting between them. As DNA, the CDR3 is TGTGCCAGCAGCCCGTACTCCGGGACGAAGCAGCCCCAGCATTTT. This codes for CASSPYSGTKQPQHF.

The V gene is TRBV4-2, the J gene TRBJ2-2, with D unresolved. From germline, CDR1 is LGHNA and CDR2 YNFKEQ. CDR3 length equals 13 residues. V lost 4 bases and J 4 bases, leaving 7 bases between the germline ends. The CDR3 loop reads CASSPLSTGELFF. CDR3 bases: TGTGCCAGCAGCCCCTTAAGCACCGGGGAGCTGTTTTTT.